These 5 T cell receptor beta chains were sequenced from one sample in a study of a mutant IDH1 vaccine in newly diagnosed glioma. These receptors have no identified antigens. Sample time point: week 47, end of study. Mutant IDH1 20-mer peptide, at 300 ug, made up each vaccine dose, with topical imiquimod. The data were produced by immunoSEQ multiplex PCR, yet TCRdb's version contains in-frame clones alone and is incomplete. The repertoire consists of about 23,000 clones, with 80% to 85% occurring once and the leading ten covering roughly 2.8%. The material was PBMCs, obtained from a glioma patient whose treatment included an IDH1 peptide vaccine. The receptor source for this set is a man aged 40-50 years with glioma.

The chain has TRBV5-6 and TRBJ2-5; D not certain. CDR3 length: 12 residues. The germline V gene encodes CDR1 SGHDT and CDR2 YYEEEE. V was shortened by 4 bases and J by 5 bases, with 9 bases between the two germline ends. The CDR3 DNA sequence: TGTGCCAGCAGCCTTCTTTTGGAGACCCAGTACTTC. Its protein is CASSLLLETQYF.

The table lists this clone with a count of one. The rearrangement joins TRBV5-6 to TRBJ2-7; no definite D call. Trimming cost V 0 bases and J 3 bases, with 4 bases left between them. The CDR3 consists of 12 residues. Germline assignment: CDR1 SGHDT and CDR2 YYEEEE. The CDR3 bases are TGTGCCAGCAGCTTGGGAATCTACGAGCAGTACTTC. Its translation is CASSLGIYEQYF.

The V and J genes are TRBV7-9 and TRBJ2-3; D is unclear. The V end was cut by 5 bases, the J end by 1 base, with 13 bases between. CDR3 length: 15 residues. From germline, CDR1 is SEHNR and CDR2 FQNEAQ (reference sequence). CDR3 in amino acids: CASSGGRLGTDTQYF. CDR3 DNA sequence: TGTGCCAGCAGCGGCGGACGTCTCGGCACAGATACGCAGTATTTT.

The CDR3 bases are TGTGCCAGCAGCTCAGGGGTAGGCACTGAAGCTTTCTTT. It specifies CASSSGVGTEAFF. This rearrangement joins TRBV2 to TRBJ1-1, with D maybe TRBD1 (6 bases). Germline CDR1 is SNHLY and CDR2 is FYNNEI. Between the trimmed V and J ends, which lost 6 bases and 4 bases, there was a span of 12 bases. The CDR3 is 13 residues long.

The sample holds one count of this clone. The chain is built from TRBV9 and TRBJ2-7, with TRBD2 matching over 10 bases. With V trimmed by 0 bases and J by 2 bases, 5 bases remained unmatched. Germline loops: CDR1 SGDLS, CDR2 YYNGEE. The CDR3 contains 16 residues. The CDR3 protein is CASSVAMTSGPYEQYF. Here the CDR3 DNA reads TGTGCCAGCAGCGTAGCTATGACTAGCGGGCCCTACGAGCAGTACTTC.